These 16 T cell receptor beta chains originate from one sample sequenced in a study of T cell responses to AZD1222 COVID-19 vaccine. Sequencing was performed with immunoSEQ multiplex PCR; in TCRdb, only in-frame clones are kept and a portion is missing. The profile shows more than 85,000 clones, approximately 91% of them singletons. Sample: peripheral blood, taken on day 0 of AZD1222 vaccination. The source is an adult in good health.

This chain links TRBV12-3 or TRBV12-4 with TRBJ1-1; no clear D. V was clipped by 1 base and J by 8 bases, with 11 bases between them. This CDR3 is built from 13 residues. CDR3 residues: CASSLDVGLEAFF. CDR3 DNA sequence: TGTGCCAGCAGTTTAGACGTTGGACTGGAAGCTTTCTTT.

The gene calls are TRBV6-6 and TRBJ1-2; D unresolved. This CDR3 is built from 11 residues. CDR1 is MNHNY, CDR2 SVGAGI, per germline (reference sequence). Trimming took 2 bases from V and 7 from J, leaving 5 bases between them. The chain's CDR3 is CASSYRGGYTF. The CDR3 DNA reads TGTGCCAGCAGTTACCGGGGTGGCTACACCTTC.

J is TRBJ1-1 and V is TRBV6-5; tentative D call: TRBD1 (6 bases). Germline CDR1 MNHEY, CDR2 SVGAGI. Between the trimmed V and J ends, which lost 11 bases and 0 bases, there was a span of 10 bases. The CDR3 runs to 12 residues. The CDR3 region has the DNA TGTGCCGCACAGGGTGTGAACACTGAAGCTTTCTTT. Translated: CAAQGVNTEAFF.

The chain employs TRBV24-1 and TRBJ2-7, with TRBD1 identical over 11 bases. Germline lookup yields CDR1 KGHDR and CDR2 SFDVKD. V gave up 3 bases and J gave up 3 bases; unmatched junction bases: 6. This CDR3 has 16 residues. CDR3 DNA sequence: TGTGCCACCAGTGATCAGGGGACAGGGGGTTTCTACGAGCAGTACTTC. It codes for CATSDQGTGGFYEQYF.

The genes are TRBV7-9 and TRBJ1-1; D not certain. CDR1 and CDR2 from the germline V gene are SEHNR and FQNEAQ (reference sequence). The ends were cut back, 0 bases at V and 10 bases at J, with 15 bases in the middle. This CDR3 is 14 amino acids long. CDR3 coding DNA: TGTGCCAGCAGCTTAGCGGCTGGCGGGGAGCTAGCTTTCTTT. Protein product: CASSLAAGGELAFF.

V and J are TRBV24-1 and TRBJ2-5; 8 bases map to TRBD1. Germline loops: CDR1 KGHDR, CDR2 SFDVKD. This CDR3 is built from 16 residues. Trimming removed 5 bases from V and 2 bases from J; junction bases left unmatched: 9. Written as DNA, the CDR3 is TGTGCCACCAGTGCCGGACAGGGAGGTACGCAAGAGACCCAGTACTTC. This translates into CATSAGQGGTQETQYF.

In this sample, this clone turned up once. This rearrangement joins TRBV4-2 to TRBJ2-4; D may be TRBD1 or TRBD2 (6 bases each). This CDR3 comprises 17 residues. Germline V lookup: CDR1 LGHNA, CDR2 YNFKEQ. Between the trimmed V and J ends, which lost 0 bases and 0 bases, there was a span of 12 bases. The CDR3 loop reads CASSQDLGGLAKNIQYF. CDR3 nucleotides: TGTGCCAGCAGCCAAGATCTGGGGGGCCTAGCCAAAAACATTCAGTACTTC.

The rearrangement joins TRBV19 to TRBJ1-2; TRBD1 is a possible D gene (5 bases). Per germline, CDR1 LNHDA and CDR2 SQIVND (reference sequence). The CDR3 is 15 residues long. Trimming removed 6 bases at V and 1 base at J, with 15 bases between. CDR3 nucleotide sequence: TGTGCCAGTAGCGGGACCGACTCACATAACTATGGCTACACCTTC. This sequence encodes CASSGTDSHNYGYTF. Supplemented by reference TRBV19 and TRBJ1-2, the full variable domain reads DGGITQSPKYLFRKEGQNVTLSCEQNLNHDAMYWYRQDPGQGLRLIYYSQIVNDFQKGDIAEGYSVSREKKESFPLTVTSAQKNPTAFYLCASSGTDSHNYGYTFGSGTRLTVV.

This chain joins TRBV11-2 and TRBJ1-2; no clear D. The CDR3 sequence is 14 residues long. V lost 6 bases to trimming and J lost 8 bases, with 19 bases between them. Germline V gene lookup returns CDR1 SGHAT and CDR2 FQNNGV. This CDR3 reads CASRSFAGVNGYTF. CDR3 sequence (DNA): TGTGCCAGCAGGTCCTTCGCTGGGGTTAACGGCTACACCTTC.

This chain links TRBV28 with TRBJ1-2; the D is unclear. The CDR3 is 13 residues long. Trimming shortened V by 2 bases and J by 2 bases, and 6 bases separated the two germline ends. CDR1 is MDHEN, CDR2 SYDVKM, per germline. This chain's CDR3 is CASSLRHNYGYTF. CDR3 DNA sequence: TGTGCCAGCAGTTTAAGACACAACTATGGCTACACCTTC.

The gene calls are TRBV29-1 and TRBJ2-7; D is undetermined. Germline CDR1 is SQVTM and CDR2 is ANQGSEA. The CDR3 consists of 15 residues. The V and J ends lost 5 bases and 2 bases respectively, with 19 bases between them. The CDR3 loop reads CSVLRPILNTYEQYF. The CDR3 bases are TGCAGCGTTCTCCGGCCCATCCTTAACACCTACGAGCAGTACTTC.

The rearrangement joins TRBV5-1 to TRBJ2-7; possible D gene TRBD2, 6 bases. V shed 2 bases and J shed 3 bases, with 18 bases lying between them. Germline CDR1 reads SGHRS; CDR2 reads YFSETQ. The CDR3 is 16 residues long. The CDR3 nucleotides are TGCGCCAGCAGCTTTAGTGGGGGGACCTCGAACTACGAGCAGTACTTC. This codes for CASSFSGGTSNYEQYF.

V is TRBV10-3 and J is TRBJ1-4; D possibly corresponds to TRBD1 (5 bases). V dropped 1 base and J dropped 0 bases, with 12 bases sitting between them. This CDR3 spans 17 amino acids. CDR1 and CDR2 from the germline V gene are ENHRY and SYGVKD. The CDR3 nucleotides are TGTGCCATCAGTGAGTTGGGGGAGATTGCAACTAATGAAAAACTGTTTTTT. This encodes CAISELGEIATNEKLFF.

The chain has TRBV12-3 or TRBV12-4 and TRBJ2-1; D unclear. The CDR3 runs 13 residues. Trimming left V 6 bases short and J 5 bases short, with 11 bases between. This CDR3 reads CASRKRVDNEQFF. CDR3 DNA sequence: TGTGCCAGCAGAAAAAGGGTCGACAATGAGCAGTTCTTC.

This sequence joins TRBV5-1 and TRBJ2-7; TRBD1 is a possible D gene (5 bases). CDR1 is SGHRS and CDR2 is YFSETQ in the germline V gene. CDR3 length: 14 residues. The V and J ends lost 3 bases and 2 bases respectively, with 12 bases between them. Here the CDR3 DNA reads TGCGCCAGCAGCTCACTCCGGACACCCTACGAGCAGTACTTC. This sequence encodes CASSSLRTPYEQYF. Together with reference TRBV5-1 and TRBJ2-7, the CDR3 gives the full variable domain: KAGVTQTPRYLIKTRGQQVTLSCSPISGHRSVSWYQQTPGQGLQFLFEYFSETQRNKGNFPGRFSGRQFSNSRSEMNVSTLELGDSALYLCASSSLRTPYEQYFGPGTRLTVT.

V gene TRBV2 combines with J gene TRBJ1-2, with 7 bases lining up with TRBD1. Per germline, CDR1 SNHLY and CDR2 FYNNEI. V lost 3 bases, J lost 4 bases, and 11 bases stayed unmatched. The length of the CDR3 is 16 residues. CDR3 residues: CASSDPDRERGYGYTF. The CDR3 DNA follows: TGTGCCAGCAGTGATCCTGACAGGGAACGGGGCTATGGCTACACCTTC.